These 8 T cell receptor beta chains were sequenced from one sample in a study of T cells in women clearing cervical HPV infection. TCRdb's copy holds only in-frame clones and misses some; the assay was immunoSEQ multiplex PCR. With about 30,000 clones in the sample, the ten largest clones hold 6.5% to 7.5%. Sequenced input: blood buffy coat. These receptor sequences come from a woman aged 18 to 75 with a cervical HPV16 infection that either progressed to CIN3+ or cleared (not recorded which).

In regard to this clone: The CDR3 goes on 3 residues after the read ends, and that part is filled in from the germline J gene. The gene calls are TRBV30 and TRBJ1-1; TRBD1 is a possible D gene (5 bases). The germline V gene has CDR1 GTSNPN and CDR2 SVGIG (reference sequence). The length of the CDR3 is 13 residues. The CDR3 protein is CAWSRGGNSEAFF. The DNA read from the CDR3 is TGTGCCTGGAGTAGGGGTGGGAATTCGGAA.

To note about this clone: The CDR3 end falls 3 residues outside the read, so it is completed with the germline J gene. The genes are TRBV5-1 and TRBJ1-1; D is possibly TRBD1 (6 bases). CDR1 and CDR2 from the germline V gene are SGHRS and YFSETQ. The CDR3 consists of 16 residues. With 4 bases removed from V and 3 bases from J, the gap between germline ends came to 19 bases. The CDR3 is CASSLLGQGSYTEAFF. CDR3 DNA (partial): TGCGCCAGCAGCCTACTGGGTCAGGGGTCCTACACTGAA.

A word on this clone: The CDR3 extends 3 residues past the end of the read, so its final part is completed from the germline J gene. The genes are TRBV7-2 and TRBJ2-1; 7 bases line up with TRBD1. The V segment lost 3 bases and the J segment 7 bases; nucleotides outside the gene matches: 9. The CDR3 is made up of 15 amino acids. Germline CDR1 SGHTA, CDR2 FQGNSA. CDR3 in amino acids: CASSLPLTGMNEQFF. The CDR3 bases that were read are TGTGCCAGCAGCTTGCCTCTGACAGGGATGAATGAG.

About this clone itself: The read stops 3 residues short of the end of the CDR3; the missing end is completed from the germline J gene. The chain joins TRBV2 to TRBJ2-5, with D possibly matching TRBD2 (6 bases). The V end lost 5 bases, the J end lost 4 bases, and 11 bases lay between the germline ends. In germline, CDR1 is SNHLY, CDR2 FYNNEI. The CDR3 contains 13 residues. The CDR3 loop is CASSIGGGETQYF. The part of the CDR3 DNA that was read is TGTGCCAGCAGTATCGGGGGAGGAGAGACC.

Of note for this clone: Read data end 3 residues before the CDR3 end; the end is taken from the germline J gene. The chain recombines TRBV11-2 with TRBJ2-7, with 7 nucleotides matching TRBD1. CDR1 and CDR2 from the germline V gene are SGHAT and FQNNGV. This CDR3 has 13 residues. J lost 6 bases, V lost 4 bases, and 6 bases had no gene match. CDR3: CASSSPGGSEQYF. The DNA read from the CDR3 is TGTGCCAGCAGCTCCCCAGGGGGTTCCGAG.

As to this clone: Coverage ceases 3 residues before the CDR3 finishes, and the germline J gene fills in the end. V gene TRBV5-4 combines with J gene TRBJ2-3; D gene ambiguous. The CDR3 totals 15 residues. CDR1 and CDR2 from the germline V gene are SGHNT and YYREEE (reference sequence). With 4 bases removed from V and 5 bases from J, the gap between germline ends came to 17 bases. CDR3 bases read: TGTGCCAGCAGCCATGGCAGGAGTATTGAAGATACG. The encoded protein is CASSHGRSIEDT. In full, the CDR3 reads CASSHGRSIEDTQYF.

Remarks on this clone: With the read ending 3 residues before the CDR3 end, the germline J gene is used to fill in that end. The rearrangement uses TRBV28 and TRBJ2-7; 9 bases match TRBD1. CDR3 length: 18 amino acids. Trimming took 3 bases from V and 0 from J; bases not matched to a gene: 12. Germline V gene lookup returns CDR1 MDHEN and CDR2 SYDVKM. The sequenced CDR3 bases are TGTGCCAGCAGTTTTATTTTACAGGGGGCTATTAGCTCCTACGAG. Translated, it gives CASSFILQGAISSYE. The full CDR3 is CASSFILQGAISSYEQYF.

The CDR3: CASSHEPGTGGDEQFF. The DNA read from the CDR3 is TGTGCCAGCAGCCACGAACCCGGGACAGGGGGCGATGAG. This sequence joins TRBV4-2 and TRBJ2-1; the match to TRBD1 covers 12 bases. The CDR3 end lies 3 residues beyond the end of the read and is filled in from the germline J gene. This CDR3 spans 16 amino acids. Trimming removed 3 bases from V and 8 bases from J; junction bases left unmatched: 8. Germline CDR1 reads LGHNA; CDR2 reads YNFKEQ.